A single sample is the source of the 23 T cell receptor beta chains below, sequenced in a study of T cell repertoires in cytomegalovirus infection. TCRdb re-analysed the reads in MiXCR, keeping a single row per CDR3 protein. The sample lists over 300,000 distinct CDR3 sequences, roughly 9.5% occurring once. The sequenced sample consisted of PBMCs. Receptor source: a human donor in good health (CMV status not recorded). Some clones in this sample may be carry-over from other donors' samples.

The chain links TRBV4-3 to TRBJ2-5; the match to TRBD1 covers 7 bases. CDR1 and CDR2 (germline): LGHNA, YSLEER. Losses at the gene ends were 1 base for V and 5 bases for J; bases not matched to a gene: 19. This CDR3 contains 19 residues. The CDR3 coding sequence is TGCGCCAGCAGCCAAGGGATGGCCGACAGGGTGGTTTATTTGGAGACCCAGTACTTC. Amino acids: CASSQGMADRVVYLETQYF.

This clonotype was seen only once. Just one base apart from a much larger clone, this may be a read error. The chain recombines TRBV25-1 with TRBJ1-2, with TRBD1 matching over 7 bases. The CDR3 has 18 amino acids. Germline values: CDR1 MGHDK, CDR2 SYGVNS. The CDR3 reads CASSKYSPGGGSIDGYTF. For the CDR3, the DNA is TGTGCCAGCAGTAAATATTCCCCAGGGGGGGGTAGTATAGATGGCTACACCTTC.

This clonotype was observed a handful of times. The chain has TRBV20-1 and TRBJ1-6; TRBD1 matches 7 bases. The germline gives CDR1 DFQATT, CDR2 SNEGSKA (reference sequence). The CDR3 is 18 residues long. V was pared by 6 bases and J by 4 bases, with 18 bases of the junction left unmatched. DNA of the CDR3: TGCAGTGCAACCACCGGGACAGATCCTAAGAATTATAATTCACCCCTCCACTTT. It encodes CSATTGTDPKNYNSPLHF.

The chain recombines TRBV6-2 or TRBV6-3 with TRBJ2-2; D unclear. The CDR3 is 15 amino acids. V was shortened by 8 bases and J by 1 base, with 14 bases between the two germline ends. Looked up from germline, CDR1 is MNHEY and CDR2 is SVGEGT. CDR3 nucleotide sequence: TGTGCCAGCGGTTCAGGCACTTTGAACACCGGGGAGCTGTTTTTT. This gives the protein CASGSGTLNTGELFF.

V is TRBV6-6 and J is TRBJ2-5; D gene ambiguous. This CDR3 region has 13 residues. Germline V CDR1 and CDR2: MNHNY, SVGAGI (reference sequence). Trimming stripped 2 bases from V and 1 base from J, with 5 bases between. The CDR3 sequence is CASSYDFQETQYF. The DNA for the CDR3 is TGTGCCAGCAGTTACGACTTCCAAGAGACCCAGTACTTC.

This clonotype has at least ten counts. The rearrangement joins TRBV7-2 to TRBJ2-5, with a tentative D call TRBD1 (6 bases). Germline V gene lookup returns CDR1 SGHTA and CDR2 FQGNSA. V was trimmed by 1 base and J by 4 bases, leaving 13 bases between them. The CDR3 is 15 residues long. The CDR3 protein is CASSLGRGSRETQYF. The CDR3 DNA reads as TGTGCCAGCAGCTTAGGCAGGGGTAGTAGAGAGACCCAGTACTTC.

This clonotype has a handful of counts. CDR3 loop: CASSPQPPGRSEETQYF. The CDR3 DNA reads as TGTGCCAGCTCACCACAACCACCCGGACGGTCAGAAGAGACCCAGTACTTC. The chain has TRBV18 and TRBJ2-5, with no clear D. The CDR3 runs to 17 residues. The V gene's germline CDR1 is KGHSH and CDR2 LQKENI. The ends were cut back, 1 base at V and 3 bases at J, with 18 bases in the middle.

This clonotype has a handful of counts. The chain links TRBV20-1 to TRBJ1-1; D may be TRBD1 (5 bases). The CDR3 loop spans 13 amino acids. From germline, CDR1 is DFQATT and CDR2 SNEGSKA (reference sequence). The germline V and J ends were trimmed by 1 base and 6 bases, with 12 bases remaining between them. The CDR3 DNA follows: TGCAGTGCTAGAGTTCAGGGAAGGTCTGAAGCTTTCTTT. This codes for CSARVQGRSEAFF.

In this sample, this clonotype turned up a few times. The rearrangement joins TRBV29-1 to TRBJ1-5; weak D call: TRBD1 (6 bases). Germline assignment: CDR1 SQVTM and CDR2 ANQGSEA. This CDR3 comprises 12 residues. Trimming took off 4 bases at V and 6 bases at J, with 10 bases between the two ends. The CDR3, as DNA: TGCAGCGTTGTAACAGGGACTCAGCCCCAGCATTTT. Its protein product is CSVVTGTQPQHF.

This clonotype occurred many times. The chain has TRBV7-2 and TRBJ1-2; D ambiguous. The V and J ends lost 5 bases and 5 bases respectively, with 12 bases between them. Germline V gene sequence: CDR1 SGHTA, CDR2 FQGNSA. This CDR3 has 13 amino acids. CDR3 sequence (DNA): TGTGCCAGCAGCCCTTCGTCTGGGTATGGCTACACCTTC. This translates into CASSPSSGYGYTF.

The rearrangement uses TRBV6-5 and TRBJ2-3; D is undetermined. Germline values: CDR1 MNHEY, CDR2 SVGAGI. The CDR3 length is 14 residues. The ends were cut back, 1 base at V and 3 bases at J, with 8 bases in the middle. In nucleotides, the CDR3 is TGTGCCAGCAGTTACTTATGGGGTACAGATACGCAGTATTTT. Translation: CASSYLWGTDTQYF.

At least ten counts were recorded for this clonotype. The rearrangement links TRBV20-1 to TRBJ1-2; 9 positions match TRBD1. CDR3 length: 13 residues. Per germline, CDR1 DFQATT and CDR2 SNEGSKA (reference sequence). V trimming: 3 bases; J trimming: 7 bases; junction bases outside the gene matches: 6. CDR3 nucleotide sequence: TGCAGTGCTAGCCGGACAGGGGATGGTGGCTACACCTTC. Translating it yields CSASRTGDGGYTF.

The chain has TRBV30 and TRBJ1-4; D remains unclear. The CDR3 length is 12 residues. With 0 bases removed from V and 8 bases from J, the gap between germline ends came to 7 bases. From germline, CDR1 is GTSNPN and CDR2 SVGIG (reference sequence). The CDR3 bases are TGTGCCTGGAGTGTAAACGGGGAAAAACTGTTTTTT. It specifies CAWSVNGEKLFF.

In this sample, this clonotype turned up a few times. The chain combines TRBV7-4 with TRBJ1-1, with 7 bases that match TRBD1. The CDR3 has 14 amino acids. Germline lookup yields CDR1 SGHVT and CDR2 SQSDAQ. Trimming cost V 5 bases and J 5 bases; bases outside gene matches: 8. The CDR3 coding sequence is TGTGCCAGCAGCACCAGACAGGGAGGGACTGAAGCTTTCTTT. It encodes CASSTRQGGTEAFF.

This clonotype was seen ten or more times. The rearrangement uses TRBV7-6 and TRBJ2-7, with TRBD1 matching 7 bases. Trimming cost V 1 base and J 0 bases; bases outside gene matches: 12. This CDR3 spans 18 amino acids. CDR1 and CDR2 from the germline V gene are SGHVS and FNYEAQ. CDR3 coding DNA: TGTGCCAGCAGCTTAGGGAGACTCCGGGACAGCAGCTCCTACGAGCAGTACTTC. Translated: CASSLGRLRDSSSYEQYF.

This clonotype was found a few times. The chain carries TRBV7-2 and TRBJ2-2; TRBD2 agrees at 7 bases. The CDR3 has 16 amino acids. Unmatched junction bases numbered 6, after V lost 0 bases and J lost 5 bases. CDR1 is SGHTA and CDR2 is FQGNSA in the germline V gene. The CDR3 region is CASSLALSGTTGELFF. In DNA, the CDR3 is TGTGCCAGCAGCTTAGCGCTCAGCGGGACTACCGGGGAGCTGTTTTTT.

This clonotype was counted ten times or more. The J gene is TRBJ1-2, the V gene TRBV7-2; D is unresolved. V was shortened by 3 bases and J by 5 bases, with 19 bases between the two germline ends. CDR1 SGHTA and CDR2 FQGNSA come from the germline V gene. The CDR3 is 16 residues long. CDR3 residues: CASSLLPRTPPYGYTF. DNA of the CDR3: TGTGCCAGCAGCTTGTTACCTCGCACCCCTCCTTATGGCTACACCTTC.

This clonotype was found many times. This chain connects TRBV7-9 to TRBJ1-4; 7 bases map to TRBD1. This CDR3 spans 17 amino acids. V lost 3 bases, J lost 2 bases, and 9 bases stayed unmatched. Germline-derived CDR1 and CDR2 are SEHNR and FQNEAQ (reference sequence). DNA of the CDR3: TGTGCCAGCAGCTTCCAACAGGGGATAACGACTAATGAAAAACTGTTTTTT. Its protein is CASSFQQGITTNEKLFF.

This clonotype came up a few times. V is TRBV20-1 and J is TRBJ1-6; a weak D match, TRBD1 (6 bases). Trimming shortened V by 5 bases and J by 8 bases, and 16 bases separated the two germline ends. The CDR3 contains 14 residues. In germline, CDR1 is DFQATT, CDR2 SNEGSKA (reference sequence). The CDR3 spells CSAGRTAGHSPLHF. CDR3 coding DNA: TGCAGTGCTGGGCGGACAGCTGGCCATTCACCCCTCCACTTT.

The rearrangement links TRBV7-9 to TRBJ1-5; D remains ambiguous. With 1 base removed from V and 5 bases from J, the gap between germline ends came to 9 bases. The CDR3 consists of 14 residues. CDR1 SEHNR and CDR2 FQNEAQ come from the germline V gene (reference sequence). The CDR3 loop reads CASSLEGLDQPQHF. The CDR3 DNA reads as TGTGCCAGCAGCTTAGAGGGTCTGGATCAGCCCCAGCATTTT. Supplemented by reference TRBV7-9 and TRBJ1-5, the full variable domain reads DTGVSQNPRHKITKRGQNVTFRCDPISEHNRLYWYRQTLGQGPEFLTYFQNEAQLEKSRLLSDRFSAERPKGSFSTLEIQRTEQGDSAMYLCASSLEGLDQPQHFGDGTRLSIL.

CDR3 loop: CASGLGLRRADVETQYF. CDR3 coding DNA: TGTGCTAGTGGTTTGGGACTCAGGAGGGCGGATGTGGAGACCCAGTACTTC. This chain connects TRBV12-5 to TRBJ2-5; weak D call: TRBD2 (6 bases). There are 17 residues in the CDR3. Deletions cut 1 base from V and 5 bases from J, with 20 bases between. Germline values: CDR1 LGHNT, CDR2 FRNRAP.

This clonotype was detected a few times. J is TRBJ2-5 and V is TRBV3-1; 9 nucleotides align to TRBD1. CDR1 is LGHDT, CDR2 YNNKEL, per germline (reference sequence). The CDR3 is made up of 14 amino acids. Trimming cost V 3 bases and J 5 bases; bases outside gene matches: 4. As DNA, the CDR3 is TGTGCCAGCAGCCACACCGGGACAGGGGAGACCCAGTACTTC. Residues: CASSHTGTGETQYF.

This clonotype showed up many times. V usage is TRBV7-2 and J usage is TRBJ1-5; 11 positions match TRBD1. CDR3 length: 16 residues. The J segment lost 4 bases and the V segment lost 4 bases, leaving 6 bases of the junction unmatched. Looked up from germline, CDR1 is SGHTA and CDR2 is FQGNSA. CDR3 sequence reads: CASSSRTGGDNQPQHF. For the CDR3, the DNA is TGTGCCAGCAGCTCCCGGACAGGGGGCGATAATCAGCCCCAGCATTTT.